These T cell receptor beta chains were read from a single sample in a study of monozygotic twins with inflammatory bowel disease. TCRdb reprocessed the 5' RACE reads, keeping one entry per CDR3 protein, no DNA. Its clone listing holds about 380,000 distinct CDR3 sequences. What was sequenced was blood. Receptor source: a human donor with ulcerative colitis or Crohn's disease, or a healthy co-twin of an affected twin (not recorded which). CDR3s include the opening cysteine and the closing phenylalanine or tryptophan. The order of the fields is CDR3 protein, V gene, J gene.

CDR3: CASSQDYGTSAQETQYF
V: TRBV4-3
J: TRBJ2-5

CDR3: CASSLSRQNEQYF
V: TRBV7-3
J: TRBJ2-7

CDR3: CASSMKGLGTGELFF
V: TRBV19
J: TRBJ2-2

CDR3: CASSYGAGASYEQYF
V: TRBV6-5
J: TRBJ2-7

CDR3: CASSLSPRGEQYF
V: TRBV27
J: TRBJ2-7

CDR3: CASSLDFTGSTDTQYF
V: TRBV11-2
J: TRBJ2-3

CDR3: CASSLSGGGNIQYF
V: TRBV12-3/TRBV12-4
J: TRBJ2-4

CDR3: CATSLRQSTYGYTF
V: TRBV15
J: TRBJ1-2

CDR3: CASSKRYNTGELFF
V: TRBV19
J: TRBJ2-2

CDR3: CASSLPTGGETEAFF
V: TRBV7-3
J: TRBJ1-1

CDR3: CASSPGDTSSYNEQFF
V: TRBV11-3
J: TRBJ2-1

CDR3: CASTGDGHHIF
V: TRBV4-3
J: TRBJ1-2

CDR3: CASTIGTRAANEKLFF
V: TRBV19
J: TRBJ1-4

CDR3: CASSEGPREKLFF
V: TRBV5-1
J: TRBJ1-4

CDR3: CAWSVSLGTYEQYF
V: TRBV30
J: TRBJ2-7

CDR3: CASSLASPYEQYF
V: TRBV5-5
J: TRBJ2-7

CDR3: CAWSTVLPSNYGYTF
V: TRBV30
J: TRBJ1-2

CDR3: CASSLVDRGLNTEAFF
V: TRBV5-1
J: TRBJ1-1

CDR3: CASRNINRAQETQYF
V: TRBV7-9
J: TRBJ2-5

CDR3: CASSREGSNEKLFF
V: TRBV18
J: TRBJ1-4